The rows below give T cell receptor beta chains drawn from one sample of a study of blood T cell repertoires in COVID-19. Only in-frame clones appear in the TCRdb table, and some are missing; sequencing was by immunoSEQ multiplex PCR. The data show under 90,000 clones, approximately 80% seen once. Sequenced input: peripheral blood. Receptors originate from a human donor in a cohort sampled during active COVID-19. The CDR3 runs from the conserved cysteine through the conserved F or W. A D gene is named only where the DNA matches it firmly. The size field is filled for only some rows; it gives once, few, many or a size class.

v_gene: TRBV7-9; j_gene: TRBJ1-6; d_gene: NA; abundance: NA; CDR3aa: CASSFYSVENSPLHF; CDR3nt: TGTGCCAGCAGCTTCTACAGTGTTGAGAATTCACCCCTCCACTTT
v_gene: TRBV24-1; j_gene: TRBJ2-2; d_gene: TRBD1; abundance: NA; CDR3aa: CATSDLDRVSNTGELFF; CDR3nt: TGTGCCACCAGTGATTTGGACAGGGTTTCGAACACCGGGGAGCTGTTTTTT
v_gene: TRBV6-5; j_gene: TRBJ2-1; d_gene: NA; abundance: NA; CDR3aa: CASKAQASYNEQFF; CDR3nt: TGTGCCAGCAAGGCTCAGGCCTCCTACAATGAGCAGTTCTTC
v_gene: TRBV23-1; j_gene: TRBJ1-5; d_gene: NA; abundance: NA; CDR3aa: CASSGYQPQHF; CDR3nt: TGCGCCAGCTCCGGGTATCAGCCCCAGCATTTT
v_gene: TRBV28; j_gene: TRBJ2-1; d_gene: TRBD1; abundance: NA; CDR3aa: CASSSTGARVNEQFF; CDR3nt: TGTGCCAGCAGCTCCACAGGGGCCCGGGTCAATGAGCAGTTCTTC
v_gene: TRBV6-2/TRBV6-3; j_gene: TRBJ2-1; d_gene: NA; abundance: NA; CDR3aa: CASSSQFDEQFF; CDR3nt: TGTGCCAGCAGTTCCCAGTTCGATGAGCAGTTCTTC
v_gene: TRBV2; j_gene: TRBJ1-5; d_gene: TRBD1; abundance: NA; CDR3aa: CASRGQGNQPQHF; CDR3nt: TGTGCCAGCAGGGGACAGGGCAATCAGCCCCAGCATTTT
v_gene: TRBV4-1; j_gene: TRBJ2-7; d_gene: NA; abundance: few; CDR3aa: CASSQGTGTYEQYF; CDR3nt: TGCGCCAGCAGCCAAGGTACAGGGACCTACGAGCAGTACTTC
v_gene: TRBV7-2; j_gene: TRBJ2-1; d_gene: NA; abundance: NA; CDR3aa: CASSFGLKKFF; CDR3nt: TGTGCCAGCAGCTTTGGCCTTAAGAAGTTCTTC
v_gene: TRBV6-5; j_gene: TRBJ1-5; d_gene: NA; abundance: NA; CDR3aa: CASNPKRQTDQPQHF; CDR3nt: TGTGCCAGCAACCCCAAGCGGCAAACAGATCAGCCCCAGCATTTT
v_gene: TRBV30; j_gene: TRBJ1-2; d_gene: NA; abundance: NA; CDR3aa: CAWSVLRGYTF; CDR3nt: TGTGCCTGGAGTGTACTGCGTGGCTACACCTTC
v_gene: TRBV5-1; j_gene: TRBJ2-2; d_gene: NA; abundance: NA; CDR3aa: CASSPGLRWTGELFF; CDR3nt: TGCGCCAGCAGCCCGGGACTCCGGTGGACCGGGGAGCTGTTTTTT
v_gene: TRBV5-5; j_gene: TRBJ2-3; d_gene: NA; abundance: NA; CDR3aa: CASSLVASGVDTQYF; CDR3nt: TGTGCCAGCAGCTTGGTGGCCAGTGGAGTTGATACGCAGTATTTT
v_gene: TRBV6-2/TRBV6-3; j_gene: TRBJ1-5; d_gene: NA; abundance: NA; CDR3aa: CASSSRGYSNQPQHF; CDR3nt: TGTGCCAGCAGCTCCAGGGGTTATAGCAATCAGCCCCAGCATTTT
v_gene: TRBV5-1; j_gene: TRBJ2-5; d_gene: NA; abundance: NA; CDR3aa: CASSLAGETQYF; CDR3nt: TGCGCCAGCAGTCTGGCGGGGGAGACCCAGTACTTC
v_gene: TRBV7-2; j_gene: TRBJ1-3; d_gene: NA; abundance: NA; CDR3aa: CASSQGGQISGNTIYF; CDR3nt: TGTGCCAGCAGCCAAGGCGGACAGATCTCTGGAAACACCATATATTTT
v_gene: TRBV4-1; j_gene: TRBJ1-4; d_gene: TRBD1; abundance: NA; CDR3aa: CASSKSGTGGPNEKLFF; CDR3nt: TGCGCCAGCTCCAAGTCCGGGACAGGGGGCCCAAATGAAAAACTGTTTTTT
v_gene: TRBV7-9; j_gene: TRBJ2-5; d_gene: NA; abundance: NA; CDR3aa: CASSLALGRETQYF; CDR3nt: TGTGCCAGCAGCTTAGCGCTCGGGAGAGAGACCCAGTACTTC
v_gene: TRBV6-5; j_gene: TRBJ2-7; d_gene: NA; abundance: NA; CDR3aa: CASTQQGYEQYF; CDR3nt: TGTGCCAGCACACAACAGGGCTACGAGCAGTACTTC
v_gene: TRBV24-1; j_gene: TRBJ2-3; d_gene: NA; abundance: NA; CDR3aa: CATSLTGSTDTQYF; CDR3nt: TGTGCCACCAGTCTGACGGGGAGCACAGATACGCAGTATTTT
v_gene: TRBV5-1; j_gene: TRBJ1-3; d_gene: TRBD1; abundance: few; CDR3aa: CASSTGTGYSGNTIYF; CDR3nt: TGCGCCAGCAGCACCGGGACAGGCTACTCTGGAAACACCATATATTTT
v_gene: TRBV15; j_gene: TRBJ1-4; d_gene: NA; abundance: NA; CDR3aa: CATSRGQGSDEKLFF; CDR3nt: TGTGCCACCAGCAGAGGTCAGGGAAGTGATGAAAAACTGTTTTTT
v_gene: TRBV7-9; j_gene: TRBJ1-6; d_gene: NA; abundance: NA; CDR3aa: CASSRHSSPLHF; CDR3nt: TGTGCCAGCAGCCGACACTCTTCACCCCTCCACTTT
v_gene: TRBV4-3; j_gene: TRBJ2-6; d_gene: NA; abundance: NA; CDR3aa: CASSQDRSGANVLTF; CDR3nt: TGCGCCAGCAGCCAAGACAGGTCTGGGGCCAACGTCCTGACTTTC
v_gene: TRBV18; j_gene: TRBJ1-2; d_gene: NA; abundance: NA; CDR3aa: CASSPGLRDIRYTF; CDR3nt: TGTGCCAGCTCACCAGGGCTAAGAGATATTCGCTACACCTTC
v_gene: TRBV18; j_gene: TRBJ2-2; d_gene: NA; abundance: NA; CDR3aa: CASSFKVGGRREELFF; CDR3nt: TGTGCCAGCTCCTTTAAGGTCGGCGGTCGGCGGGAGGAGCTGTTTTTT
v_gene: TRBV2; j_gene: TRBJ2-1; d_gene: TRBD2; abundance: few; CDR3aa: CASSARTRSSYNEQFF; CDR3nt: TGTGCCAGCAGTGCTAGGACTAGGAGCTCCTACAATGAGCAGTTCTTC
v_gene: TRBV7-6; j_gene: TRBJ1-4; d_gene: NA; abundance: NA; CDR3aa: CASSLGPTATGEKLFF; CDR3nt: TGTGCCAGCAGCTTAGGCCCGACAGCAACAGGGGAAAAACTGTTTTTT
v_gene: TRBV6-2/TRBV6-3; j_gene: TRBJ2-3; d_gene: TRBD1; abundance: once; CDR3aa: CASSLFPVGQGPPTQYF; CDR3nt: TGTGCCAGCAGCCTCTTTCCGGTTGGACAGGGGCCCCCTACGCAGTATTTT
v_gene: TRBV11-3; j_gene: TRBJ2-7; d_gene: NA; abundance: NA; CDR3aa: CASSRAAGSEQYF; CDR3nt: TGTGCCAGCAGCCGTGCGGCAGGGTCCGAGCAGTACTTC
v_gene: TRBV30; j_gene: TRBJ2-7; d_gene: NA; abundance: NA; CDR3aa: CAWNPTGYGEQYF; CDR3nt: TGTGCCTGGAACCCAACAGGGTACGGCGAGCAGTACTTC